Following are 15 T cell receptor beta chains from one sample sequenced in a study of patients and donors after allogeneic stem cell transplantation. TCRdb ran MiXCR on the RT-PCR reads and lists one entry per CDR3 protein. The repertoire holds about 960,000 distinct CDR3 sequences, with under 20% as singletons. Sequencing used blood, either unsorted or a sorted T cell fraction (not recorded which). These receptors all come from a human donor who was either an allogeneic HSCT recipient or a stem cell or donor lymphocyte infusion donor (not recorded which). It is not recorded whose cells these are; they may come from a transplant donor.

Only a few counts were recorded for this clonotype. V gene TRBV9 combines with J gene TRBJ2-3; D uncertain. Germline CDR1 SGDLS, CDR2 YYNGEE. The germline V and J ends were trimmed by 3 bases and 7 bases, with 9 bases remaining between them. The CDR3 contains 12 residues. Here the CDR3 DNA reads TGTGCCAGCAGCGGCCTCCCCAATACGCAGTATTTT. Amino acid sequence: CASSGLPNTQYF. The variable domain in full, with the rest retrieved from reference TRBV9 and TRBJ2-3, is DSGVTQTPKHLITATGQRVTLRCSPRSGDLSVYWYQQSLDQGLQFLIQYYNGEERAKGNILERFSAQQFPDLHSELNLSSLELGDSALYFCASSGLPNTQYFGPGTRLTVL.

There are a few counts of this clonotype. This chain joins TRBV6-5 and TRBJ2-7; 7 bases are a match to TRBD2. The CDR3 consists of 15 residues. The germline V gene has CDR1 MNHEY and CDR2 SVGAGI. Losses at the gene ends were 0 bases for V and 2 bases for J; bases not matched to a gene: 4. This chain's CDR3 is CASSYSTGGTYEQYF. In nucleotides, the CDR3 is TGTGCCAGCAGTTACTCGACGGGAGGAACCTACGAGCAGTACTTC.

This clonotype was detected many times. The V gene is TRBV24-1, the J gene TRBJ2-1, with TRBD2 matching over 12 bases. The CDR3 spans 16 residues. V trimming: 0 bases; J trimming: 8 bases; junction bases outside the gene matches: 4. Germline-derived CDR1 and CDR2 are KGHDR and SFDVKD. CDR3 sequence (DNA): TGTGCCACCAGTGATTTGTCTAGCGGGAGGGGGCATGAGCAGTTCTTC. Translating gives CATSDLSSGRGHEQFF.

V and J are TRBV7-2 and TRBJ1-2; 7 bases match TRBD1. V was pared by 5 bases and J by 2 bases, with 5 bases of the junction left unmatched. Per the germline V gene, CDR1 is SGHTA and CDR2 is FQGNSA. The CDR3 is 14 residues long. DNA for the CDR3: TGTGCCAGCAGCCGTCAGACAGGGAACTATGGCTACACCTTC. As protein: CASSRQTGNYGYTF.

The chain uses TRBV25-1 and TRBJ1-4, with D perhaps TRBD1 (6 bases). The germline CDR1 and CDR2 sequences are MGHDK and SYGVNS. The germline V and J ends were trimmed by 3 bases and 10 bases, with 9 bases remaining between them. The CDR3 length is 12 residues. The CDR3 DNA sequence: TGTGCCAGCAGTGACGGGGGGCGAAAACTGTTTTTT. This encodes CASSDGGRKLFF.

V and J are TRBV2 and TRBJ1-6, with D maybe TRBD1 (5 bases). Germline CDR1 is SNHLY and CDR2 is FYNNEI. With 3 bases removed from V and 7 bases from J, the gap between germline ends came to 16 bases. The CDR3 is 16 amino acids. This CDR3 is CASSERGGRENSPLHF. The CDR3 coding sequence is TGTGCCAGCAGTGAGAGGGGCGGACGGGAAAATTCACCCCTCCACTTT.

This clonotype was seen a handful of times. The chain carries TRBV2 and TRBJ2-3; D gene ambiguous. Looked up from germline, CDR1 is SNHLY and CDR2 is FYNNEI. The CDR3 has 14 amino acids. V lost 10 bases, J lost 4 bases, and 18 bases lay in between. The CDR3 region has the DNA TGTGCCACCCAGCGTGAGGTCGTGTCAGATACGCAGTATTTT. Translating it yields CATQREVVSDTQYF.

This clonotype was observed a handful of times. V gene TRBV10-3 combines with J gene TRBJ1-4, with D unclear. The germline V and J ends were trimmed by 3 bases and 0 bases, with 8 bases remaining between them. Germline V gene lookup returns CDR1 ENHRY and CDR2 SYGVKD. The CDR3 extends over 15 amino acids. The CDR3 loop is CAISDSGTTNEKLFF. CDR3 coding DNA: TGTGCCATCAGTGATTCTGGCACAACTAATGAAAAACTGTTTTTT.

CDR3 coding DNA: TGTGCCAGCTCACTATATTCAGGGTTTGACACCGGGGAGCTGTTTTTT. Residues: CASSLYSGFDTGELFF. The V call is TRBV18, the J call TRBJ2-2; a weak D match, TRBD1 (5 bases). Germline V gene sequence: CDR1 KGHSH, CDR2 LQKENI. V was shortened by 4 bases and J by 3 bases, with 15 bases between the two germline ends. The CDR3 sequence is 16 residues long.

V and J are TRBV11-2 and TRBJ2-2; D uncertain. There are 17 residues in the CDR3. The germline V gene encodes CDR1 SGHAT and CDR2 FQNNGV. Trimming shortened V by 0 bases and J by 0 bases, and 11 bases separated the two germline ends. The CDR3: CASSLEAVNANTGELFF. Here the CDR3 DNA reads TGTGCCAGCAGCTTAGAAGCCGTAAACGCGAACACCGGGGAGCTGTTTTTT.

The chain employs TRBV5-1 and TRBJ2-7, with D possibly called TRBD1 or TRBD2 (5 bases each). V gave up 5 bases and J gave up 0 bases, with 12 bases separating them. This CDR3 spans 14 amino acids. CDR1 and CDR2 from the germline V gene are SGHRS and YFSETQ. CDR3 coding DNA: TGCGCCAGCAGGGGGACGACAAACTCCTACGAGCAGTACTTC. This codes for CASRGTTNSYEQYF.

The chain is built from TRBV20-1 and TRBJ2-7; no clear D gene. V shed 3 bases and J shed 6 bases, with 12 bases lying between them. Germline loops: CDR1 DFQATT, CDR2 SNEGSKA (reference sequence). This CDR3 has 12 amino acids. CDR3 sequence (DNA): TGCAGTGCTAGGCCGAGAGGAGTCGAGCAGTACTTC. It specifies CSARPRGVEQYF.

This chain uses TRBV29-1 with TRBJ1-2, with D possibly TRBD1 on 6 matching bases. This CDR3 is 12 amino acids long. V lost 1 base to trimming and J lost 12 bases, with 15 bases between them. Germline-derived CDR1 and CDR2 are SQVTM and ANQGSEA. This CDR3 reads CSVEGGTLRHTF. The CDR3, as DNA: TGCAGCGTTGAAGGGGGGACACTACGGCACACCTTC.

Here the CDR3 reads CSASRDTLSIGEQFF. The CDR3 bases are TGCAGTGCTAGCCGGGACACGCTGAGTATAGGGGAGCAGTTCTTC. J is TRBJ2-1 and V is TRBV20-1; D is possibly TRBD1 (6 bases). CDR1 DFQATT and CDR2 SNEGSKA come from the germline V gene (reference sequence). The CDR3 totals 15 residues. V was clipped by 3 bases and J by 10 bases, with 22 bases between them.

V is TRBV12-3 or TRBV12-4 and J is TRBJ1-5; possibly TRBD1 for D (5 bases). Trimming left V 2 bases short and J 2 bases short, with 34 bases between. The CDR3 covers 23 residues. CDR3 loop: CASSLLPPSEGQGLFMGNQPQHF. Here the CDR3 DNA reads TGTGCCAGCAGTTTACTCCCCCCAAGTGAAGGGCAGGGTCTATTTATGGGCAATCAGCCCCAGCATTTT.